This entry describes one TCR beta chain. The ends were cut back, 6 bases at V and 6 bases at J, with 13 bases in the middle. Germline CDR1 is LNHDA and CDR2 is SQIVND (reference sequence). The CDR3 has 13 amino acids. The sample comes from a study of blood T cell repertoires in COVID-19. Study in general: Sites in the United States, Italy and Spain provided acute and convalescent COVID-19 samples. PBMCs, B-cell-depleted T cells, or T cells were the source of the cDNA or gDNA that made up the material.

Study processing details: Estimation of nucleated cell counts was performed using reference gene primer amplification. Repertoires were generated with immunoSEQ multiplex PCR, while TCRdb's copy carries only in-frame clones and drops some. D and trimming were read from the DNA, whereas the V and J calls and clone size are those reported in that table. The table includes tens of thousands of clones, 90% detected once. The origin of this receptor is a man between 65 and 85 years old with active or convalescent COVID-19. Sequences were obtained from peripheral blood. This rearrangement joins TRBV19 to TRBJ2-3; D may be TRBD2 (5 bases). The DNA for the CDR3 is TGTGCCAGTAGCACGGACTGGGCGGATACGCAGTATTTT. This codes for CASSTDWADTQYF.